This TCR beta chain is drawn from a study of a mutant IDH1 vaccine in newly diagnosed glioma. In the study overall: Either 4-6 weeks after radiotherapy alone or alongside temozolomide, vaccination was begun. Earlier treatment was radiotherapy, temozolomide, or both, with most getting both. Sex among treated patients split about 60% male, roughly 40% female; mean age was roughly 40 years.

Time point denoted: week 5, during vaccination. Vaccinated patients received 300 ug of mutant IDH1 20-mer peptide per dose, with topical imiquimod. Donors had new IDH1-mutant astrocytomas of WHO grade 3 or 4 (ATRX-lost). By share, this clone counts as medium-sized. The antigen remains undetermined. V was shortened by 8 bases and J by 8 bases, with 15 bases between the two germline ends. Germline V gene data show CDR1 as MNHEY and CDR2 as SVGAGI. The CDR3 loop spans 12 amino acids. The table came from immunoSEQ multiplex PCR; TCRdb's copy has only in-frame clones and leaves some out. The data show over 55,000 clones, with 82% seen just once and 3% to 3.5% held by the top ten.

The receptor comes from a woman younger than 35 with glioma. Some clones in this sample may be carry-over from other donors' samples. The chain recombines TRBV6-5 with TRBJ1-1; no clear D gene. The starting material was PBMCs, obtained from a glioma patient whose treatment included an IDH1 peptide vaccine. The CDR3 DNA follows: TGTGCCAGCCTATCCTACGACGGGGAAGCTTTCTTT. This sequence encodes CASLSYDGEAFF.